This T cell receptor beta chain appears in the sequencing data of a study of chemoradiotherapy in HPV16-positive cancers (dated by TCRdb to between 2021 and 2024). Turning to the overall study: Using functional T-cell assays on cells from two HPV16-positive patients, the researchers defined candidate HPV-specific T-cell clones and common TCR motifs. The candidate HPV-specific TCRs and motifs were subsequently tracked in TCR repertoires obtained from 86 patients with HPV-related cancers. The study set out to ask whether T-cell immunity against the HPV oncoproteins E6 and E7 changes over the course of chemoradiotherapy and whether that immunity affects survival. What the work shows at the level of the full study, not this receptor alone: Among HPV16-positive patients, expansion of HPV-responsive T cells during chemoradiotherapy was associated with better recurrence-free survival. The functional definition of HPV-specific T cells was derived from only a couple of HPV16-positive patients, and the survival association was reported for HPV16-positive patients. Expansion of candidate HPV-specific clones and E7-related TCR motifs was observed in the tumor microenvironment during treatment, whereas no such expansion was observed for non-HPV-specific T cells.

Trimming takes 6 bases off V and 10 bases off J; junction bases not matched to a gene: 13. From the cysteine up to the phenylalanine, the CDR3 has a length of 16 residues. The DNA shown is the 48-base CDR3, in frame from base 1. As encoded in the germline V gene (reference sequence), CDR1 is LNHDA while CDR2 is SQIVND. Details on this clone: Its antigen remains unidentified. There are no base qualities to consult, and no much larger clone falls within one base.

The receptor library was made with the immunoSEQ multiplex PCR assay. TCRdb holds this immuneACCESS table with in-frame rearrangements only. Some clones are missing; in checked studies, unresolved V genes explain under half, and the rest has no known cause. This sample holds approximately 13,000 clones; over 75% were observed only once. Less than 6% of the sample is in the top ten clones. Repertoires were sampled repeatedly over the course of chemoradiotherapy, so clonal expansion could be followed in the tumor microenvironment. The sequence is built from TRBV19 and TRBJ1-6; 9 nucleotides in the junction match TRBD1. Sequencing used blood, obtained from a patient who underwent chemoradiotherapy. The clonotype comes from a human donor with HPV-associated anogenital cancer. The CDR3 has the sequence CASSPRDRAKGSPLHF. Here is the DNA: TGTGCCAGTAGCCCCCGGGACAGGGCTAAGGGATCACCCCTCCACTTT.